Below, 2 T cell receptor beta chains from the same sample are listed, as sequenced in a study of blood T cell repertoires in COVID-19. The assay was immunoSEQ multiplex PCR, and TCRdb's table has in-frame clones only and misses some. This repertoire shows more than 90,000 clones, over 70% found once; its top ten account for approximately 9.3%. The sequenced material came from peripheral blood. These TCRs come from an elderly woman with acute or convalescent COVID-19.

The V gene is TRBV29-1, the J gene TRBJ2-5; 7 nucleotides agree with TRBD2. This CDR3 is 14 amino acids long. V gave up 3 bases and J gave up 9 bases; unmatched junction bases: 13. Per the germline V gene, CDR1 is SQVTM and CDR2 is ANQGSEA. In nucleotides, the CDR3 is TGCAGCGTTGATGGTTGGGGACTATCCTTAGCCCAGTACTTC. It is translated as CSVDGWGLSLAQYF.

The V call is TRBV9, the J call TRBJ1-6, with a tentative D call TRBD1 (5 bases). The germline V gene has CDR1 SGDLS and CDR2 YYNGEE. The CDR3 is 19 residues long. V lost 0 bases and J 4 bases, leaving 20 bases between the germline ends. The CDR3 coding sequence is TGTGCCAGCAGCGTAGAAGCCACAGGCCAGGGCTATTATAATTCACCCCTCCACTTT. Its protein is CASSVEATGQGYYNSPLHF.